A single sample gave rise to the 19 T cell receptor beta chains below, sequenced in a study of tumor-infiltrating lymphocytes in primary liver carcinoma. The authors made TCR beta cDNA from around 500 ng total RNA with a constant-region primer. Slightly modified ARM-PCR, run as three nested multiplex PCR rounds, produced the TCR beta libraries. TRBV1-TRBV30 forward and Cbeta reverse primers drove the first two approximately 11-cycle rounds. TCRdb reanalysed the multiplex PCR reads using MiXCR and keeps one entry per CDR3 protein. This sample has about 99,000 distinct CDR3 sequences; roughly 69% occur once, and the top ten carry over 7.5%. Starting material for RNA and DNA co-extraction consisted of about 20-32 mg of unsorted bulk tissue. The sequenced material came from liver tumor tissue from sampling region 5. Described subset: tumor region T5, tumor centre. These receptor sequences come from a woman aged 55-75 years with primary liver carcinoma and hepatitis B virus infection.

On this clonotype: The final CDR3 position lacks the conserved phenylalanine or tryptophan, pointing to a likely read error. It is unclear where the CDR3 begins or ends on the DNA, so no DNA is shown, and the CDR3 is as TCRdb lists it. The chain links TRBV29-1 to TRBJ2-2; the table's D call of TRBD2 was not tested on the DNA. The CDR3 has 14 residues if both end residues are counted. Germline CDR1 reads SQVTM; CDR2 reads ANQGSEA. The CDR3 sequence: CSVEGTSWTGKLFY.

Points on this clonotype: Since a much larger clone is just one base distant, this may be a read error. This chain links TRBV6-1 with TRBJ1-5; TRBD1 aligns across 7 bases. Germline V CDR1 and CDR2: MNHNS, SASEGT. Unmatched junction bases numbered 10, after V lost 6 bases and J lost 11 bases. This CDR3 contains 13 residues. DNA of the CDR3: TGTGCCAGCAGGGGAGGGGGCATACAGTCCCAGCATTTT. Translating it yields CASRGGGIQSQHF.

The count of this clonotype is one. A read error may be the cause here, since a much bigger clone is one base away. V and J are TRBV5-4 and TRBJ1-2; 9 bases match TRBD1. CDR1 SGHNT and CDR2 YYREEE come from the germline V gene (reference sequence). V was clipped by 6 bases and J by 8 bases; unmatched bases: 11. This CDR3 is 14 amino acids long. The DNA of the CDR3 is TGTGCCAGCATCCGGGACAGGGAAGTACGGGGCTACACCTTC. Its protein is CASIRDREVRGYTF.

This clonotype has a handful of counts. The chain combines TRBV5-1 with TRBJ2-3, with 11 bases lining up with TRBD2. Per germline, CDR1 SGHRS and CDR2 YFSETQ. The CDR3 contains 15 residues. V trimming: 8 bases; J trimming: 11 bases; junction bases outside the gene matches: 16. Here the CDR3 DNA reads TGCGCCAGTGCTACTAGCGGGAGTCCCCCAAATATGCAGTATTTT. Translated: CASATSGSPPNMQYF. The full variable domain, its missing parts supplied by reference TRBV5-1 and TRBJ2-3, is KAGVTQTPRYLIKTRGQQVTLSCSPISGHRSVSWYQQTPGQGLQFLFEYFSETQRNKGNFPGRFSGRQFSNSRSEMNVSTLELGDSALYLCASATSGSPPNMQYFGPGTRLTVL.

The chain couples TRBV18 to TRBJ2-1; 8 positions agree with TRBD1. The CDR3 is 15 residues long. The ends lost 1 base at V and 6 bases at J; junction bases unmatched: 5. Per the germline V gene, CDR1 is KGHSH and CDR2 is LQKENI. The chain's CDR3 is CASSPRQGASNEQFF. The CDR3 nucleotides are TGTGCCAGCTCACCACGCCAGGGGGCTAGCAATGAGCAGTTCTTC.

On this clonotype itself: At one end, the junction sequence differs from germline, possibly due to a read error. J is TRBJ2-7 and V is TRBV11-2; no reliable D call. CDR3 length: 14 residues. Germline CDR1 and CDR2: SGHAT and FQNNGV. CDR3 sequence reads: CASSLDIVIPGPYF. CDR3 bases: TGTGCCAGCAGCTTAGATATCGTCATCCCCGGTCCGTACTTT.

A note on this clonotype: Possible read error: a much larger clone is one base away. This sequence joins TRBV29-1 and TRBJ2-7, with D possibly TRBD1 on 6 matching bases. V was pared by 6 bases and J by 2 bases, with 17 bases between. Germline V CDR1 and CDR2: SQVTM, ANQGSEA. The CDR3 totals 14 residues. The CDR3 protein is CSVAGQIGPYEQYF. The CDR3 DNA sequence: TGCAGCGTCGCAGGACAGATCGGACCCTACGAGCAGTACTTC.

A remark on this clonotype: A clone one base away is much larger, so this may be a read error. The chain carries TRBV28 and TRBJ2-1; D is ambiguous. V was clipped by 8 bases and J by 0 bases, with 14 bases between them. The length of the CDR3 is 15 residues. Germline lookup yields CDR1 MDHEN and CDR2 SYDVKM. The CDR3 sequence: CASRSESSSYNEQFF. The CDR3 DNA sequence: TGTGCCAGCCGCTCAGAGTCCTCCTCCTACAATGAGCAGTTCTTC.

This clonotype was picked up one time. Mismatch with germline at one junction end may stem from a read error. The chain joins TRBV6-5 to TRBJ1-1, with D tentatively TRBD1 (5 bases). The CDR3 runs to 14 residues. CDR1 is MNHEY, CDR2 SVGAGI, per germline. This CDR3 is CASRTTAWDTEAFF. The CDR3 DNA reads TGTGCTAGCAGGACGACAGCGTGGGACACTGAAGCTTTCTTT.

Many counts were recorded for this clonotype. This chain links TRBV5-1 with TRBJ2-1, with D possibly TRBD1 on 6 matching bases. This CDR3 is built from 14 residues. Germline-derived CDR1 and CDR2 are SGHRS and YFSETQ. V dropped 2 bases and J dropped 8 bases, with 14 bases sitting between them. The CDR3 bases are TGCGCCAGCAGCTTCCAGGGGTGGTTCGATGAGCAGTTCTTC. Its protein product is CASSFQGWFDEQFF.

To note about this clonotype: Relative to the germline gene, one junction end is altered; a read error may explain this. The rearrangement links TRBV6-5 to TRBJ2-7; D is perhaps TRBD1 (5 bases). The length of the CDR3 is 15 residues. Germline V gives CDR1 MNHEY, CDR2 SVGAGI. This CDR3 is CASSRQNSLSYEQYF. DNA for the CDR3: TGTGCCAGCAGCCGACAGAATTCGTTATCCTACGAGCAGTATTTC.

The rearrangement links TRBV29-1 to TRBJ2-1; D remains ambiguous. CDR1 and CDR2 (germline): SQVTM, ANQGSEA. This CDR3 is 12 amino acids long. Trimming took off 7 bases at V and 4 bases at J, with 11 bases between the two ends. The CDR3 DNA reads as TGCAGCGACATTATTGATTACAATGAGCAGTTCTTC. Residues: CSDIIDYNEQFF.

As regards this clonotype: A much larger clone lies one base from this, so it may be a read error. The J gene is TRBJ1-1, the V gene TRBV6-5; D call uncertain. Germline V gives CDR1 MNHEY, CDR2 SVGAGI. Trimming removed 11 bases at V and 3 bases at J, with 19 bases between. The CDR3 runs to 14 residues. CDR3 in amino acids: CAVQHRVGYTEAFF. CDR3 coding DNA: TGTGCCGTTCAGCACCGGGTGGGCTACACTGAAGCTTTCTTT.

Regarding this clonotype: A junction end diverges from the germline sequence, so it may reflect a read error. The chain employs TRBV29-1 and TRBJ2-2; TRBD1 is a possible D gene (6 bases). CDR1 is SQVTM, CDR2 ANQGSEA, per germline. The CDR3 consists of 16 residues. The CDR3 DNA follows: TGCAGCGTTGAGTTGGGTTCTAGTGGGGACACCGGGGAACTGTTTTTT. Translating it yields CSVELGSSGDTGELFF.

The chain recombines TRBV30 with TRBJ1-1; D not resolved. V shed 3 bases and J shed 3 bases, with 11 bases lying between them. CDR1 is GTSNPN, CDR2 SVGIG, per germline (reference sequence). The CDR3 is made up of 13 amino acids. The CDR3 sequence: CAWRRTGHTEAFF. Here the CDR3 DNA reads TGTGCCTGGAGGCGGACGGGTCACACTGAAGCTTTCTTT.

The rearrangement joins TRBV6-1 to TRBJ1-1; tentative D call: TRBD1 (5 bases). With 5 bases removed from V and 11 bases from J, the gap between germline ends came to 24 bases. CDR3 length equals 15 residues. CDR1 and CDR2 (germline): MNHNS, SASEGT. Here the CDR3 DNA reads TGTGCCAGCAGTATCCCCGGGGGACTCCGCGATGGGGCTTTCTTT. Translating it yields CASSIPGGLRDGAFF.

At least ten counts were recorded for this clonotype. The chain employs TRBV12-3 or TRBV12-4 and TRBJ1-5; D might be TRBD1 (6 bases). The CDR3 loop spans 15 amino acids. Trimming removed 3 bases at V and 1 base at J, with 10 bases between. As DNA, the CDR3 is TGTGCCAGCAGTTTGCGGGGGGCAAGCAATCAGCCCCAGCATTTT. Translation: CASSLRGASNQPQHF.

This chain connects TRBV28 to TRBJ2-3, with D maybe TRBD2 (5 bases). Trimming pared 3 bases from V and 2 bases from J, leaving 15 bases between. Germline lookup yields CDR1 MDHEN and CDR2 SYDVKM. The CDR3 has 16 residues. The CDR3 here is CASSFRGRGFTDTQYF. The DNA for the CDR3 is TGTGCCAGCAGTTTTAGAGGAAGAGGGTTCACAGATACGCAGTATTTT.

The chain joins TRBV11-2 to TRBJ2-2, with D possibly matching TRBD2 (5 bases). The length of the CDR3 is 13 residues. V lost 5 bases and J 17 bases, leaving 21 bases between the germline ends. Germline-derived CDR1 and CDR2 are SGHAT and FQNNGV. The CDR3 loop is CASSRERAGEFFF. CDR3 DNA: TGTGCCAGCAGCCGAGAGAGGGCCGGGGAGTTCTTTTTT.